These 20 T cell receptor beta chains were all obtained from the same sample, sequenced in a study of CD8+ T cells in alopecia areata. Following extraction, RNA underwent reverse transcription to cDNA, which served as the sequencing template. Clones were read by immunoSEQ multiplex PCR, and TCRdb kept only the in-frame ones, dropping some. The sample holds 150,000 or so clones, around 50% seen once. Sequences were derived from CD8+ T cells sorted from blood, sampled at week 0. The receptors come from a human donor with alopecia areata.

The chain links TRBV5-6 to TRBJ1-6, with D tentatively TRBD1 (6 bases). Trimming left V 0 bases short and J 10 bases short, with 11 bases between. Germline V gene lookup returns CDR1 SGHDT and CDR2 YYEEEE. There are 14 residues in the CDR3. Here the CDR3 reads CASSLEGVGSPLHF. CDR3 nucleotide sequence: TGTGCCAGCAGCTTGGAGGGGGTAGGATCACCCCTCCACTTT.

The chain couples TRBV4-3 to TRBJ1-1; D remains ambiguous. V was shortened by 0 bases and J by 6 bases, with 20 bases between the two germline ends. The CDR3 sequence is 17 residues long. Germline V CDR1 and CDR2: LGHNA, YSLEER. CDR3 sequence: CASSQEIPPAESSEAFF. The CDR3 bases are TGCGCCAGCAGCCAAGAAATTCCGCCGGCAGAGAGCTCTGAAGCTTTCTTT.

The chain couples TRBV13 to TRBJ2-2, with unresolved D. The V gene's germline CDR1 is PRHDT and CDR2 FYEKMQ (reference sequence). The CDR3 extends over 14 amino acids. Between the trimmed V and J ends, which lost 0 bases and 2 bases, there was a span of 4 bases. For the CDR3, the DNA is TGTGCCAGCAGCTTAGGGCTCAACACCGGGGAGCTGTTTTTT. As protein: CASSLGLNTGELFF.

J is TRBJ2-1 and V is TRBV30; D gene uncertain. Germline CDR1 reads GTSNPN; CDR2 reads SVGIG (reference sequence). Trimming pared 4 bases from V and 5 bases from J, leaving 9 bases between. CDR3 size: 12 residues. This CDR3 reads CAWTEANNEQFF. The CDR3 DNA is TGTGCCTGGACAGAAGCCAACAATGAGCAGTTCTTC.

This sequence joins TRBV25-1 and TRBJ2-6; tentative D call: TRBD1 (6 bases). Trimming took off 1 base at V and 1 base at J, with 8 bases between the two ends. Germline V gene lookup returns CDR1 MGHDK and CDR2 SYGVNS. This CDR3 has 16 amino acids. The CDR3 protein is CASSEWGPSGANVLTF. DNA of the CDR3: TGTGCCAGCAGTGAATGGGGGCCTTCTGGGGCCAACGTCCTGACTTTC.

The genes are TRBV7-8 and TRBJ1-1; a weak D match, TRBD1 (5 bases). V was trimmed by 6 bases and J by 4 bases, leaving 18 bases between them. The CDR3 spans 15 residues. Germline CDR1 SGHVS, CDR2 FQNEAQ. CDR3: CASSLRVGGGTEAFF. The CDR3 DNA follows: TGTGCCAGCAGTCTCCGGGTGGGGGGAGGCACTGAAGCTTTCTTT.

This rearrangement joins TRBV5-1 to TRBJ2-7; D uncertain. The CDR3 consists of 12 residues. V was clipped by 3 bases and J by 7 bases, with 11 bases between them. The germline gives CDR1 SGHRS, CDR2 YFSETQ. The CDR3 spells CASSSNNAEQYF. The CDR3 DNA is TGCGCCAGCAGCTCTAACAACGCAGAGCAGTACTTC.

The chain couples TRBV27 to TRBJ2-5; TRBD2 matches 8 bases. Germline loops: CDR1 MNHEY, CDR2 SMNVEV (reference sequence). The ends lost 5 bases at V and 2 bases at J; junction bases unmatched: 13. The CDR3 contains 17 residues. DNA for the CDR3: TGTGCCAGCAGTCCGGGACTAGACGAGCTTCCTCAAGAGACCCAGTACTTC. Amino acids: CASSPGLDELPQETQYF.

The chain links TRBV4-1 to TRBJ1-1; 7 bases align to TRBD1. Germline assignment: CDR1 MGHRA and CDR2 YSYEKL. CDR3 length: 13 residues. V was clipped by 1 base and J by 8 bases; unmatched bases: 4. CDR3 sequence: CASSQARDSEAFF. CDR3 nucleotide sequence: TGCGCCAGCAGCCAAGCTAGGGACAGCGAAGCTTTCTTT.

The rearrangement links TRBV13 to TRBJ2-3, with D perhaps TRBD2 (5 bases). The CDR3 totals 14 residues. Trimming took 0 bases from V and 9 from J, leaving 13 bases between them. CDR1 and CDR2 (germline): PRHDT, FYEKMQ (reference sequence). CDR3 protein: CASSLGWESLTQYF. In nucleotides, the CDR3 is TGTGCCAGCAGCTTAGGGTGGGAGTCACTGACGCAGTATTTT.

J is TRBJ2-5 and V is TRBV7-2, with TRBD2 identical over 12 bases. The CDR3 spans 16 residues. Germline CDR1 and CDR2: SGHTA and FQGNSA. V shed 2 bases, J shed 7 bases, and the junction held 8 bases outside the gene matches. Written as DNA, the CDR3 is TGTGCCAGCAGCTTACGACTAGCGGGAGACTCTGGGACCCAGTACTTC. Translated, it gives CASSLRLAGDSGTQYF.

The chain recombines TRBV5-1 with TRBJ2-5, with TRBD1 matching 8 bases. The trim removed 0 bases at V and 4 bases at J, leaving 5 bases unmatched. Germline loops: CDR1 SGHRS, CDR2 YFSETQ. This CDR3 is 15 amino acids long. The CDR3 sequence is CASSLAGQGLETQYF. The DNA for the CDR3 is TGCGCCAGCAGCTTGGCCGGACAGGGATTAGAGACCCAGTACTTC.

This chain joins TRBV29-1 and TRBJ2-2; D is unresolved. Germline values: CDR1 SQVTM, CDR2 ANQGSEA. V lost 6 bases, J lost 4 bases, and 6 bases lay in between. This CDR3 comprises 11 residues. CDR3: CSVLTTGELFF. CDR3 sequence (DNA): TGCAGCGTCCTAACCACCGGGGAGCTGTTTTTT.

CDR3 DNA: TGCGCCAGCAGCCAAGATTCGGCAGGTGGTAATGAAAAACTGTTTTTT. Protein product: CASSQDSAGGNEKLFF. The chain uses TRBV4-3 and TRBJ1-4; no reliable D call. The CDR3 has 16 amino acids. V lost 0 bases and J 4 bases, leaving 12 bases between the germline ends. CDR1 LGHNA and CDR2 YSLEER come from the germline V gene.

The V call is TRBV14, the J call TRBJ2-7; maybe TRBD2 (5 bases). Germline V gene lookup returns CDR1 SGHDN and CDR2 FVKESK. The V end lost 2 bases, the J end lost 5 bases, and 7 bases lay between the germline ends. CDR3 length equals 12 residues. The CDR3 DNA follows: TGTGCCAGCAGCCAAACTAGGGACGAGCAGTACTTC. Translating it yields CASSQTRDEQYF.

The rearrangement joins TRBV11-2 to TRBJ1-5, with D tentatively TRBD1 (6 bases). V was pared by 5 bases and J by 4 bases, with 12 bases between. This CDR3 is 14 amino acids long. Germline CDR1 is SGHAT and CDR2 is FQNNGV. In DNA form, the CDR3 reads TGTGCCAGCAGCCTGGGACACTTGAATCAGCCCCAGCATTTT. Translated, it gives CASSLGHLNQPQHF.

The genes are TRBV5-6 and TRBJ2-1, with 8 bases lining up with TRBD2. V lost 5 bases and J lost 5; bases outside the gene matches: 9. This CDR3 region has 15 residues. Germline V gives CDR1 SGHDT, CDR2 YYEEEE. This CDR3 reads CASSTAGGGHNEQFF. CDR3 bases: TGTGCCAGCAGTACGGCCGGCGGGGGGCACAATGAGCAGTTCTTC. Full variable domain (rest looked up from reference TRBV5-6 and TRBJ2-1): DAGVTQSPTHLIKTRGQQVTLRCSPKSGHDTVSWYQQALGQGPQFIFQYYEEEERQRGNFPDRFSGHQFPNYSSELNVNALLLGDSALYLCASSTAGGGHNEQFFGPGTRLTVL.

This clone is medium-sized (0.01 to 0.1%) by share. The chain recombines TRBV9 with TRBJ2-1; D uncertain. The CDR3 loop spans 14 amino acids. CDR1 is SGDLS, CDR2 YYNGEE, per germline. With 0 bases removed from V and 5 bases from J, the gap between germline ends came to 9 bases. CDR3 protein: CASSVEGKNNEQFF. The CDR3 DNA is TGTGCCAGCAGCGTAGAGGGAAAAAACAATGAGCAGTTCTTC.

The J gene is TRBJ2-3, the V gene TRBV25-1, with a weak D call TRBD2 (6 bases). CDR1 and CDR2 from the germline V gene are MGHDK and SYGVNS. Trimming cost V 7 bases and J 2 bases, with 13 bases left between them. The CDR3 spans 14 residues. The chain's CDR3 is CASNPGDVTDTQYF. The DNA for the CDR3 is TGTGCCAGCAATCCGGGGGATGTCACAGATACGCAGTATTTT.

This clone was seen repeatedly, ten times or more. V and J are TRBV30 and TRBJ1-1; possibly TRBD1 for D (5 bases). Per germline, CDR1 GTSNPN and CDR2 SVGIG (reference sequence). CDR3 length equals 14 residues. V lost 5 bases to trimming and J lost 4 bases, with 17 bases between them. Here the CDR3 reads CAWARGNGGTEAFF. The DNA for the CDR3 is TGTGCCTGGGCCCGGGGGAATGGGGGCACTGAAGCTTTCTTT.